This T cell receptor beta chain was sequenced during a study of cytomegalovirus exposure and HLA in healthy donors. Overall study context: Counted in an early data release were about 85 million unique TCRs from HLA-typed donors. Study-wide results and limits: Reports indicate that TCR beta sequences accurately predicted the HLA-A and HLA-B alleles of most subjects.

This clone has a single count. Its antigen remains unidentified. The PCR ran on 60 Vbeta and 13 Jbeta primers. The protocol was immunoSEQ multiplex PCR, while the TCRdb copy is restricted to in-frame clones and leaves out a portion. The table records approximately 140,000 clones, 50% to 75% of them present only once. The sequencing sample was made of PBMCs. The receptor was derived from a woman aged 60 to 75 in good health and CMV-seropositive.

Here the CDR3 reads CASSFGFQETQYF. The CDR3 bases are TGTGCCAGCAGTTTCGGGTTCCAAGAGACCCAGTACTTC. This chain connects TRBV28 to TRBJ2-5; unclear D gene. Germline-derived CDR1 and CDR2 are MDHEN and SYDVKM. Deletions cut 3 bases from V and 1 base from J, with 6 bases between. The length of the CDR3 is 13 residues.